Listed below are T cell receptor beta chains from one sample, sequenced in a study of brain T cells in children with intractable seizures. The repertoire was sequenced with immunoSEQ multiplex PCR; TCRdb's copy has only in-frame clones and lacks some. This sample has fewer than 85,000 clones, with around 93% found just once. The input for sequencing was peripheral blood, taken at surgery. The origin of the receptors is a boy under two years old with tuberous sclerosis and intractable seizures. The conserved cysteine and the conserved F or W are not part of the CDR3 here. The order of the fields is V gene, J gene, CDR3 protein.

V: TRBV6-1; J: TRBJ2-1; CDR3: ASSELRVTYNEQF
V: TRBV20-1; J: TRBJ2-1; CDR3: SASGAGARGEQF
V: TRBV6-5; J: TRBJ2-7; CDR3: ASSRTGGSYEQY
V: TRBV4-1; J: TRBJ2-3; CDR3: ASSQDIAGGVTDTQY
V: TRBV15; J: TRBJ1-2; CDR3: ATSSRGAGSPSYT
V: TRBV2; J: TRBJ1-6; CDR3: ATATGHSPLH
V: TRBV3-1/TRBV3-2; J: TRBJ2-2; CDR3: ASSRSNTGELF
V: TRBV3-1/TRBV3-2; J: TRBJ1-1; CDR3: ASSQYTEAF
V: TRBV6-1; J: TRBJ1-5; CDR3: ASSEAVWGGNQPQH
V: TRBV6-2/TRBV6-3; J: TRBJ2-7; CDR3: ASSRDSQSSYEQY
V: TRBV5-4; J: TRBJ2-7; CDR3: ASSLGDFPTPGIYEQY
V: TRBV11-3; J: TRBJ2-7; CDR3: ASSGSGSEQY
V: TRBV18; J: TRBJ2-1; CDR3: ASSPRDTYNEQF
V: TRBV4-2; J: TRBJ1-2; CDR3: ASSQIPGIANYGYT
V: TRBV19; J: TRBJ2-1; CDR3: ASSYLGKYNEQF